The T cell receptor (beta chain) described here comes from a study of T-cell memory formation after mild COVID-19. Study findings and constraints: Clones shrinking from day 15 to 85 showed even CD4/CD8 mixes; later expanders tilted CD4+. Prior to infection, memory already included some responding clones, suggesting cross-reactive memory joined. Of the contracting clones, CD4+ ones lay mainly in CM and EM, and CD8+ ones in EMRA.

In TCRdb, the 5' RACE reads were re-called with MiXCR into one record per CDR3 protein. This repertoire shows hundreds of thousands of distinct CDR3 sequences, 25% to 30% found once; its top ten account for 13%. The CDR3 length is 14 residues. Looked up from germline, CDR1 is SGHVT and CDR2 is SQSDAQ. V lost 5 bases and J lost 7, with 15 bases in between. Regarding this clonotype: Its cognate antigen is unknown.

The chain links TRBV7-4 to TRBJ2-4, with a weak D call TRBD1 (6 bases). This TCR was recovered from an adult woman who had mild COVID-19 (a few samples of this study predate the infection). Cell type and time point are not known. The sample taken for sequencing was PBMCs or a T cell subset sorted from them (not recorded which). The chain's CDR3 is CASSPRGQGNIQYF. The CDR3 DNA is TGTGCCAGCAGCCCTAGAGGTCAGGGGAACATTCAGTACTTC.